This T cell receptor beta chain was sequenced in a study of blood T cells in healthy people across ages. Germline V gives CDR1 MGHRA, CDR2 YSYEKL. CDR3 length: 15 amino acids. Trimming left V 1 base short and J 0 bases short, with 6 bases between. General observations from the study: Donors of long life had a larger count of naive CD4+ cells and greater diversity than aged donors.

Note on this clonotype: Its specificity is not known.

A second PCR, run for about 6 to 11 cycles, used a sample-barcoded 5' primer plus a J-beta primer mix. TCRdb analysed the 5' RACE reads with MiXCR anew, one entry per CDR3 protein. The table has roughly 900,000 distinct CDR3 sequences, 29% seen once; the top ten hold roughly 17%. The chain joins TRBV4-1 to TRBJ2-2; D possibly uses TRBD1 or TRBD2 (5 bases each). Input material: blood. The sequence was obtained from a woman older than 75 in good health. The CDR3 DNA reads TGCGCCAGCAGCCAAGGGGGGACGAACACCGGGGAGCTGTTTTTT. This encodes CASSQGGTNTGELFF.